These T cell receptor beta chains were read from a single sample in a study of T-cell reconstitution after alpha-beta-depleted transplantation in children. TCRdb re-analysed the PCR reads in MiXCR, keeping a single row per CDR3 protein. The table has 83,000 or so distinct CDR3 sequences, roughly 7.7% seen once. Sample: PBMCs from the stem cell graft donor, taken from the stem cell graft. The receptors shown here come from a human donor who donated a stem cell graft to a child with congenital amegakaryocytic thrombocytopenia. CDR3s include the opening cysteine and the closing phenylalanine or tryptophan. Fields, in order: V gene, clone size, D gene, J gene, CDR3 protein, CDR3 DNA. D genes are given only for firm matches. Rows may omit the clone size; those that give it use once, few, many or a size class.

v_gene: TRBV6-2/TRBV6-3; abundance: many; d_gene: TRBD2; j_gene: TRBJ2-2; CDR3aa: CASSYGAGATGELFF; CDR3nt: TGTGCCAGCAGTTACGGGGCGGGAGCCACCGGGGAGCTGTTTTTT
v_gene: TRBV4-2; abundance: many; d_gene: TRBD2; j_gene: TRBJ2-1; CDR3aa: CASSPLPGLGNEQFF; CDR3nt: TGTGCCAGCAGCCCCCTTCCGGGACTAGGCAATGAGCAGTTCTTC
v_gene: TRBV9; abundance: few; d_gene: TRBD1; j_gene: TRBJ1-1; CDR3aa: CASSVVQGGTEAFF; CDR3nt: TGTGCCAGCAGCGTAGTTCAGGGGGGTACTGAAGCTTTCTTT
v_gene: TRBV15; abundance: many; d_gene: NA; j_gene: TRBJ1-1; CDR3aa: CATSRDGGDSNTEAFF; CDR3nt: TGTGCCACCAGCAGAGATGGTGGAGATTCGAACACTGAAGCTTTCTTT
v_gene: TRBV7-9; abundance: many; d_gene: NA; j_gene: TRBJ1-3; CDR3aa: CASSPQGNTIYF; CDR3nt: TGTGCCAGCAGCCCACAGGGAAACACCATATATTTT
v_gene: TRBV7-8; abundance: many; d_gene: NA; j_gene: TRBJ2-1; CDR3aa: CASSLQGPNYNEQFF; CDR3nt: TGTGCCAGCAGCTTACAGGGGCCTAACTACAATGAGCAGTTCTTC
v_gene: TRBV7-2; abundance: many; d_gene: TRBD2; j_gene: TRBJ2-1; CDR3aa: CASNLPGGRRNEQFF; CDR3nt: TGTGCCAGCAACCTCCCGGGGGGTCGGAGGAATGAGCAGTTCTTC
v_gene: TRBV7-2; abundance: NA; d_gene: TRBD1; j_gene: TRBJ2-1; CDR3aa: CASSAHRGRGYNEQFF; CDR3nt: TGTGCCAGCAGCGCCCACAGGGGGCGAGGCTACAATGAGCAGTTCTTC
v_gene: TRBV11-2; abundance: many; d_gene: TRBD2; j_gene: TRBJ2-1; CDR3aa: CASSLVTSGHSYNEQFF; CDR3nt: TGTGCCAGCAGCTTAGTGACTAGCGGTCATTCCTACAATGAGCAGTTCTTC
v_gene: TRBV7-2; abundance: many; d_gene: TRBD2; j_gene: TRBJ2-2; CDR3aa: CASSLNSGFTGELFF; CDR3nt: TGTGCCAGCAGCTTAAATAGCGGGTTCACCGGGGAGCTGTTTTTT
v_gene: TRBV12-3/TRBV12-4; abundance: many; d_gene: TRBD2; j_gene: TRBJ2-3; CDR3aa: CASSSLSSGRYTDTQYF; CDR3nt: TGTGCCAGCAGTTCCCTGAGTAGCGGGAGGTACACAGATACGCAGTATTTT
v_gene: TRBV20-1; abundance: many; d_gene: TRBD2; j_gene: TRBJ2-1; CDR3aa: CSASGLAALSSYNEQFF; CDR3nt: TGCAGTGCTTCGGGACTAGCGGCTCTTAGCTCCTACAATGAGCAGTTCTTC
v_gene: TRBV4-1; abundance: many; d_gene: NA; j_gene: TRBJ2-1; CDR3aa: CASSQRASGNEQFF; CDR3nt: TGCGCCAGCAGCCAAAGGGCCTCAGGGAATGAGCAGTTCTTC
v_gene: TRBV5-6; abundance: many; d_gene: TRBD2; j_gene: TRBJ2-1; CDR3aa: CASTSRGLAGDNEQFF; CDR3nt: TGTGCCAGCACCTCGAGGGGACTAGCGGGAGACAATGAGCAGTTCTTC
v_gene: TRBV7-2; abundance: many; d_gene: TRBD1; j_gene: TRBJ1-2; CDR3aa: CASSLQQGASGYTF; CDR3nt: TGTGCCAGCAGCTTACAACAGGGGGCGAGTGGCTACACCTTC
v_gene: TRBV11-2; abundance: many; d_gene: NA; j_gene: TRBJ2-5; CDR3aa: CASSLDGVFRGETQYF; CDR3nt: TGTGCCAGCAGCTTAGATGGGGTCTTTAGGGGAGAGACCCAGTACTTC
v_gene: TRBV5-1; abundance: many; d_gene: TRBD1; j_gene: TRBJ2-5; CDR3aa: CASSSQGVETQYF; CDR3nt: TGCGCCAGCAGCTCACAGGGGGTCGAGACCCAGTACTTC
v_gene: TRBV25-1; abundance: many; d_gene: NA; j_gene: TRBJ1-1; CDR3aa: CASTSGPSTEAFF; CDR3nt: TGTGCCAGCACCTCAGGGCCGAGCACTGAAGCTTTCTTT
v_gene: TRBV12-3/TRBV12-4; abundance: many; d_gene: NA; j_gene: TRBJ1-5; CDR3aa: CASSFGQANQPQHF; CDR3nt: TGTGCCAGCAGTTTCGGGCAGGCAAATCAGCCCCAGCATTTT
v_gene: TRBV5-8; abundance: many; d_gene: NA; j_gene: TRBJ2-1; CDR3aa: CASSPSGKMASEQFF; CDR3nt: TGTGCCAGCAGCCCGTCTGGGAAGATGGCGAGTGAGCAGTTCTTC
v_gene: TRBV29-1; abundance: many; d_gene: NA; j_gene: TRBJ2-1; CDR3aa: CSVEEWGERDSGFGEQFF; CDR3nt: TGCAGCGTTGAAGAGTGGGGAGAACGGGACTCGGGATTTGGTGAGCAGTTCTTC
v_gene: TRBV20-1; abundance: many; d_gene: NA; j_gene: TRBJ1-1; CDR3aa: CSARRGRTEAFF; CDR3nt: TGCAGTGCCAGAAGGGGTAGGACTGAAGCTTTCTTT
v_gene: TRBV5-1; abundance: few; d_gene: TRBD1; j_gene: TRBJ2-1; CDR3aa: CASSLWGQQSNEQFF; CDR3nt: TGCGCCAGCAGCTTGTGGGGACAGCAAAGCAATGAGCAGTTCTTC
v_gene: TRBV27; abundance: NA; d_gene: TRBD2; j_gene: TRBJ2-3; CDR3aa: CASSRGTSGSLKDTQYF; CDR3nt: TGTGCCAGCAGTAGAGGGACTAGCGGGAGCCTGAAAGATACGCAGTATTTT
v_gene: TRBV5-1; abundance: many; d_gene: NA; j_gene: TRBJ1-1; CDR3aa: CASSPSKRTEAFF; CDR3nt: TGCGCCAGCAGCCCCTCGAAACGGACTGAAGCTTTCTTT
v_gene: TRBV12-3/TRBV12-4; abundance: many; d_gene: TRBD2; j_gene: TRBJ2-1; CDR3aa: CASSWGDYYNEQFF; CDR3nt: TGTGCCAGCAGTTGGGGGGACTACTACAATGAGCAGTTCTTC
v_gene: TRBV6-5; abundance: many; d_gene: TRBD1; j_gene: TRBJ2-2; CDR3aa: CASSYGTAPSTGELFF; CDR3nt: TGTGCCAGCAGTTATGGGACAGCTCCGTCCACCGGGGAGCTGTTTTTT
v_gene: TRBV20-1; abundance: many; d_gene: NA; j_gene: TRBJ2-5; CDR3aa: CSASGQGHGETQYF; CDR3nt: TGCAGTGCTAGTGGTCAGGGGCATGGAGAGACCCAGTACTTC
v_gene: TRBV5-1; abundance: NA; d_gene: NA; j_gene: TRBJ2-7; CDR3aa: CASSPSGQGAYEQYF; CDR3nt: TGCGCCAGCAGCCCATCGGGACAAGGAGCCTACGAGCAGTACTTC
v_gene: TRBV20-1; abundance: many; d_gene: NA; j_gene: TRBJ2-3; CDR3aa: CSAAGGPRSTDTQYF; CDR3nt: TGCAGTGCTGCCGGCGGCCCGAGAAGCACAGATACGCAGTATTTT
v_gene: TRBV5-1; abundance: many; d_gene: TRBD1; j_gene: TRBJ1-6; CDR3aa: CASSLADRGGQVNSPLHF; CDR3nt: TGCGCCAGCAGCTTGGCGGATAGAGGGGGACAGGTTAATTCACCCCTCCACTTT
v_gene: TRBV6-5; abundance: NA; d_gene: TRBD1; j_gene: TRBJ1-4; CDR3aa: CASSWGQGGGKLFF; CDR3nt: TGTGCCAGCAGTTGGGGACAGGGTGGCGGAAAACTGTTTTTT
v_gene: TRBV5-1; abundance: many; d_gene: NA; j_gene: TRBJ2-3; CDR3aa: CASSPGTTPTDTQYF; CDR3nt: TGCGCCAGCAGCCCCGGGACGACTCCCACAGATACGCAGTATTTT
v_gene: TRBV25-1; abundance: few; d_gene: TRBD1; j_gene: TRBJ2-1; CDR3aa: CASLDKGQGYNEQFF; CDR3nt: TGTGCCAGCCTCGACAAGGGACAGGGGTACAATGAGCAGTTCTTC
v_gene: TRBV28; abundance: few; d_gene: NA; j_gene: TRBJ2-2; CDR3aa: CASSTASRLGGELFF; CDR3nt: TGTGCCAGCAGTACCGCCAGTCGGTTGGGCGGGGAGCTGTTTTTT
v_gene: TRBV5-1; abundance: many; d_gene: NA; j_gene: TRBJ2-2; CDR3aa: CASSLEGDPYTGELFF; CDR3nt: TGCGCCAGCAGCTTGGAAGGGGATCCCTACACCGGGGAGCTGTTTTTT